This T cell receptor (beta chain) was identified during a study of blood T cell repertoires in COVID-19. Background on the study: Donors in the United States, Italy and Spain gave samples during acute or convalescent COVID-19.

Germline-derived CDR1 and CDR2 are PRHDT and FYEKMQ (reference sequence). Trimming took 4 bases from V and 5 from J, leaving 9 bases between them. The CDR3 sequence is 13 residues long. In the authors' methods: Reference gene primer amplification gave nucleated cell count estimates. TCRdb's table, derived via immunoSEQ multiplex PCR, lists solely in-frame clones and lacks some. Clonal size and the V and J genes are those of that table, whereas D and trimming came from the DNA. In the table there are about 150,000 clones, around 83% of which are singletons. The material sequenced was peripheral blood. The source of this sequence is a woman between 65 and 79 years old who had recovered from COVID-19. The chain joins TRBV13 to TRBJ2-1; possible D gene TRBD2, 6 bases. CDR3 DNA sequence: TGTGCCAGCAGCTGGGACTCAAACAATGAGCAGTTCTTC. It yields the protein CASSWDSNNEQFF.